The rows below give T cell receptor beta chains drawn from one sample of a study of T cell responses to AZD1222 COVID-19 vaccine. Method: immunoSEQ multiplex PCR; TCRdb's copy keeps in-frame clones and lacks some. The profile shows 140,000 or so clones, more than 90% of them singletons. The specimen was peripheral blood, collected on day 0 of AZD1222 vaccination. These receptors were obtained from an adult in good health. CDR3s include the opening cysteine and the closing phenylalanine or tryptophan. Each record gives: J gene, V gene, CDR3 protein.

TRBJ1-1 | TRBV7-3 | CASSSTPGTGLAAFF
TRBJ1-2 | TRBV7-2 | CASSLRGQGGGYTF
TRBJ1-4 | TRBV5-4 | CASSRGQGEKLFF
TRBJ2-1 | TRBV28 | CASSSPTTPAPKEFF
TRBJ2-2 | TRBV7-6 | CASSPLRPLNTGELFF
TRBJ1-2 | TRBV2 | CASSVDRIAYGYTF
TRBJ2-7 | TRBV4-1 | CASSQPTLTGGGKQYF
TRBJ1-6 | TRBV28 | CASSPPGQGNSPLHF
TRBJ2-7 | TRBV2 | CASSFSSYEQYF
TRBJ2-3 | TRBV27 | CASRPTYGTGDTDTQYF
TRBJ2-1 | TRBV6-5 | CASSTGSSYNEQFF
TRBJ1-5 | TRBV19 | CASSLTGGSNQPQHF
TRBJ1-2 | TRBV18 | CASSPPGLRDYGYTF
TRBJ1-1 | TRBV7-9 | CASSLESRNTEAFF
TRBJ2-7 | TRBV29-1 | CSVEIEAWGPSYEQYF
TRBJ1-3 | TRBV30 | CAWSVLGALGNTIYF
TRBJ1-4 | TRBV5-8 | CASSLGFRTHYATNEKLFF
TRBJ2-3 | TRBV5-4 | CASSLAKQGADTQYF
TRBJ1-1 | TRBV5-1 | CASSPDGRVRQTNTEAFF
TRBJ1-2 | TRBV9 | CASSKIGPGDGYTF
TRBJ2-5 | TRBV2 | CASSEPRDSPARTQYF
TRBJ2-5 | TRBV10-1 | CASRPRLAGGVGETQYF
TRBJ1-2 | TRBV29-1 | CSVAFGNYGYTF
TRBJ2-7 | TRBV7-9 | CASSPSNRGTYEQYF
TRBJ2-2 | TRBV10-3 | CAIRATSGLNTGELFF
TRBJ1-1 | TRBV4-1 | CASSQDLGRRLNTEAFF